This T cell receptor (beta chain) originates from a study of cytomegalovirus exposure and HLA in healthy donors (dated by TCRdb to 2017 to 2019). About the investigation overall: An earlier analysis of approximately 600 of the donors reported more than 250 Gb of sequence data and some 120 million unique TCR beta sequences from approximately 180 million T cells. An early release covering roughly 640 HLA-typed donors comprised about 300 gigabases of sequencing data and around 80 million unique TCR sequences. Among the roughly 370 genotyped donors, approximately 76% belonged to the genetic ancestry cluster associated with self-reported Caucasian donors. The study aimed to test whether cataloging public T cell receptors could reveal signatures of past pathogen exposure. Using immunosequencing, the study profiled T cell repertoires from 666 subjects and related those repertoires to cytomegalovirus serostatus. Along with the approximately 670-subject first cohort, a separate validation cohort of over a hundred different subjects was used. To predict cytomegalovirus infection status, the study combined high-throughput TCR immunosequencing, statistical association of individual TCRs with disease status, and machine learning. To study patterns of TCR occurrence, a later analysis re-analyzed previously published TCR beta repertoires from more than 550 donors and added high-resolution HLA genotyping. The later analysis used no new phenotypic data to find candidate immune exposures, relying instead on TCR beta sequences and their occurrence across donors. An earlier analysis of roughly 600 of the donors used high-throughput TCR beta sequencing to judge whether each TCR beta V gene segment behaved as functional or pseudogenic. Donor age, sex, ethnicity and CMV serostatus were compiled alongside the repertoire data. A later genetic analysis took genome-wide SNP genotypes for about three fifths of the 666 donors and used that subset as a discovery cohort. Every repertoire in the discovery cohort had been generated on one and the same sequencing platform. HLA typing covered class I and class II loci at four-digit resolution. Typing coverage differed by locus: A, B, C, DRB1 and DQB1 were typed in roughly 629-640 donors, DQA1 in about 510, DPA1 in around 600, and DPB1 in roughly 450. Because of strong linkage in the cohort, roughly five DR-DQ haplotypes were treated as single units for association and clustering. Among 300 to 450 genotyped donors of the cohort, an average of around 240,000 unique TCR beta nucleotide sequences were sequenced per donor, roughly 18% of them non-productive.

What the study reported, not specific to this receptor: Because counts were too low, more than 15 rarely observed V segments, including chromosome 9 orphons, were excluded from the earlier analysis of 587 of the donors. A further reported finding was that TCR beta sequences accurately predicted the HLA-A and HLA-B alleles for most subjects in the first cohort. In a later analysis, HLA-associated TCR beta chains were found to be more clonally expanded and to have lower generation probabilities than equally common non-associated chains. HLA typing was unavailable for some donors at each locus, so association tests used only the typed subset. Strong co-occurrence of HLA alleles, especially DR and DQ, made assigning TCR associations to individual alleles difficult. In a later analysis, TCR association rates were found to vary across HLA loci, with the most associated TCRs seen for DRB1 alleles and the fewest for HLA-C alleles. It was suggested by the authors that the approach could potentially be generalized to other disease states and immunological phenotypes. In an earlier analysis of around 600 of the donors, most TCR beta V segments were observed in productive rearrangements about 87% or about 30% of the time, broadly matching IMGT annotations. A cluster of highly shared sequence variants was judged likely to be a technical artifact of the sequencing pipeline. Presence/absence analyses assumed roughly uniform sequencing depth across donors, an assumption that may not hold. In a later analysis, several top co-occurrence clusters were reported to appear linked to parvovirus B19, influenza, CMV and Epstein-Barr virus. In a later genetic analysis, a missense DCLRE1C variant was associated with V-gene and J-gene trimming of TCR beta chains, and the association was replicated in an independent cohort. The only immune exposure information available for the cohort was CMV serostatus. Three of the identified cytomegalovirus-associated TCR beta chains were confirmed in vitro to be specific for cytomegalovirus antigens. Only TCR beta chains were sequenced in this cohort, and the absence of alpha or paired-chain data limited detectable features. The study gave a list of around 170 TCR beta chains associated with cytomegalovirus. In both the original and validation cohorts, the classifier was reported to diagnose cytomegalovirus status with high specificity and sensitivity. Most CMV-associated TCR beta chains appeared to be HLA-restricted in a later analysis, and the HLA associations seemed to be driven largely by CMV exposure. Linkage disequilibrium might explain the correlated functional status among segregating V segments, but an unknown experimental factor could not be excluded. A later genetic analysis reported fewer N-insertions in productive TCRs among donors in an Asian-associated ancestry cluster than the roughly 670-donor mean. In a later analysis, around 17,000 TCR beta sequences were associated with specific HLA alleles at a false discovery rate of 0.05. While some public TCRs were present in many individuals, most TCR sequences turned up only very rarely across donors.

The library was prepared using the immunoSEQ multiplex PCR assay. A mixture of 60 forward primers for TCR Vbeta segments and 13 reverse primers for TCR Jbeta segments was used in the multiplex PCR. A multiplex PCR assay on genomic DNA amplified the CDR3 region of rearranged TCR beta genes. On the Illumina HiSeq System, the amplified TCR beta libraries were sequenced as 87-base-pair reads. In the paper's pipeline: A later analysis counted 65 million to 90 million unique TCR beta chains across the 550 to 700 repertoires, and around 12 million of these chains were shared by at least two donors. A nearest-neighbor algorithm error-corrected the raw reads and collapsed the reads into unique sequences, merging closely related sequences to remove PCR and sequencing errors. Alignment of CDR3 sequences to IMGT reference sequences was used to assign V, D and J gene segments. For a sequence to be retained, a match of at least six nucleotides was required to both a V gene segment and a J gene segment. Rearrangements were classified as productive when the CDR3 lacked stop codons and remained in frame with V and J, and all other rearrangements were classified as non-productive. CDR3 was defined by IMGT convention, running from the second conserved V-encoded cysteine to the conserved J-encoded phenylalanine. The earlier analysis of about 500 of the donors excluded sequences that lacked an unambiguous match to a single V gene segment. In an earlier analysis of 587 of the donors, V segments were called functional above 56.7% productive rearrangements and were called segregating when the between-donor standard deviation exceeded 5%. A statistical classification framework was built to diagnose cytomegalovirus status from the catalog of TCR beta chain sequences. V and J gene assignment, in a later analysis, came from comparing TCR nucleotide sequences with IMGT/GENE-DB human TR gene sequences. In a later analysis, CDR3 sequences and most-parsimonious VDJ recombination scenarios were assigned using the TCRdist pipeline. A later analysis defined each TCR beta chain by its CDR3 amino acid sequence plus V-gene family, and excluded reads lacking a unique V-gene family. To address suspected cross-contamination and a sequencing artifact, a later analysis removed some 620 highly shared, low-generation-probability nucleotide sequences. For each public chain, a later analysis derived a clonal expansion index from normalized ranks of inferred template counts within each repertoire. A later analysis computed generation probabilities with a VDJ recombination model fitted to out-of-frame rearrangements, and checked the results against IGoR. In a later analysis, TCR-TCR, TCR-HLA and TCR-CMV co-occurrence was scored with hypergeometric tests, and a repertoire-size bias correction was applied to TCR pairs. In a later analysis, false discovery rates were estimated by permuting HLA or CMV assignments 20 times. In a later analysis, co-occurring TCRs were grouped with DBSCAN, and TCRdist sequence similarity was added when clustering was performed within HLA-allele-positive subsets. Repertoires with fewer than 30,000 or more than 120,000 public chains were left out of co-occurrence clustering, as were about 5 repertoires with anomalous nucleotide sharing. Drawn from immuneACCESS, this table holds only the in-frame rearrangements with V and J called that TCRdb kept. Clones are partly lost; checked studies trace under half to an unresolved V gene and leave the rest unexplained. V and J calls and clone size are given by that table; D and trimming were obtained from the DNA. This sample lists roughly 290,000 clones; approximately 80% were detected once. Of the sample, about 0.29% falls within the top ten clones.

The cohort comprised 666 healthy bone marrow donors. At the time of sampling, every cohort member was nominally healthy, though immune exposures that went unrecorded were likely present. The donor tested CMV seronegative and was one of the 352 seronegative cohort members. A peripheral blood sample was collected from each donor, and TCR beta sequencing was performed on peripheral blood mononuclear cells. The Qiagen DNeasy Blood Extraction Kit was used to extract genomic DNA from the blood cell samples. As to this clone: The antigen it recognizes is unknown. No per-base quality is available; no much larger clone lies one base away.

The receptor was isolated from a girl aged 2 to 10 in good health and CMV-seronegative. The sample consisted of PBMCs.

For the CDR3, the sequence is CASSQLALADGEQYF. At the DNA level, the sequence is TGTGCCAGCAGCCAACTTGCACTAGCGGATGGGGAGCAGTACTTC. The chain is made from TRBV4-2 and TRBJ2-7; a stretch of 8 junction bases matches TRBD2. Measured from the cysteine to the phenylalanine, the CDR3 is 15 residues long. Only CDR3 DNA remains: 45 bases, in frame from the first base. Ends trimmed: V by 2 bases, J by 7 bases; bases unmatched to a gene: 10. CDR1 is given as LGHNA and CDR2 as YNFKEQ, both from the germline V gene.